The present entry profiles one TCR beta chain with its context. The data originate from a study of blood T cell repertoires in COVID-19. The trim removed 1 base at V and 0 bases at J, leaving 6 bases unmatched. The CDR3 covers 18 residues. The germline gives CDR1 SQVTM, CDR2 ANQGSEA. In the source study's methods: Cell counts per sample came from amplifying reference gene primers. Assay: immunoSEQ multiplex PCR; the TCRdb copy retains only in-frame clones and omits some. That table furnishes V, J and clone size, whereas the DNA furnished D and trimming. The table lists 200,000 to 300,000 clones, roughly 88% of them singletons, with over 1.2% in the top ten.

This chain connects TRBV29-1 to TRBJ2-3; TRBD2 matches at 14 bases. This TCR was sampled from a man older than 75 with acute or convalescent COVID-19. Sequenced: peripheral blood. CDR3 nucleotides: TGCAGCGTTGAAGGGGGGACTAGCGGGGGCCTGAGCACAGATACGCAGTATTTT. Its protein is CSVEGGTSGGLSTDTQYF.